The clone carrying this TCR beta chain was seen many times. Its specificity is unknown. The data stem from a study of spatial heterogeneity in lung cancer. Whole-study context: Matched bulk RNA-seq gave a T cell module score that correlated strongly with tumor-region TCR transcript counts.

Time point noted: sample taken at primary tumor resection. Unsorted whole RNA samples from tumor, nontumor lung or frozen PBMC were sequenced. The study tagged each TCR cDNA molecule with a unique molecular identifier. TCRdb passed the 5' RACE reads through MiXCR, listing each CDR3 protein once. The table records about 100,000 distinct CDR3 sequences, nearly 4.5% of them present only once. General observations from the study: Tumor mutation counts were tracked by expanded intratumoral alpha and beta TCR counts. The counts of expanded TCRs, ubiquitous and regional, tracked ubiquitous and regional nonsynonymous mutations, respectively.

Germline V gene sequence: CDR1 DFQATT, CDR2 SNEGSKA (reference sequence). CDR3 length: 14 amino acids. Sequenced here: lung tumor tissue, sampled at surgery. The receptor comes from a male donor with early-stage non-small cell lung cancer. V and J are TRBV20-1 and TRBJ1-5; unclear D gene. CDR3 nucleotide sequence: TGCAGAGGCAACAAGTTCCATAGCAATCAGCCCCAGCATTTT. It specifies CRGNKFHSNQPQHF.